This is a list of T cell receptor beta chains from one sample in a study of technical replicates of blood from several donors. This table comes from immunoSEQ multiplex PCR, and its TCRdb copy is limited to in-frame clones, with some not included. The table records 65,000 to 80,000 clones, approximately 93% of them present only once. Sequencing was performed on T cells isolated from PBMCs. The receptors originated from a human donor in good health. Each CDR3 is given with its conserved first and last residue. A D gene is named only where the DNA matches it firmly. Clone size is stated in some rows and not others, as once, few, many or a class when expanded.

CDR3: CASSWALNTEAFF; DNA: TGTGCCAGCAGCTGGGCCTTGAACACTGAAGCTTTCTTT; V: TRBV13; J: TRBJ1-1; size: .; D: .
CDR3: CASSMTGVAKNIQYF; DNA: TGTGCCAGTAGTATGACAGGGGTTGCCAAAAACATTCAGTACTTC; V: TRBV19; J: TRBJ2-4; size: .; D: TRBD1
CDR3: CASSKILTSGSYEQYF; DNA: TGTGCCAGCAGCAAAATACTAACTAGCGGGAGCTACGAGCAGTACTTC; V: TRBV5-6; J: TRBJ2-7; size: .; D: TRBD2
CDR3: CASIGGGKPYGYTF; DNA: TGTGCCAGCATTGGAGGGGGCAAACCTTATGGCTACACCTTC; V: TRBV5-6; J: TRBJ1-2; size: .; D: TRBD1
CDR3: CASSPWTQGYNEQFF; DNA: TGTGCCAGCAGCCCGTGGACCCAGGGGTACAATGAGCAGTTCTTC; V: TRBV5-6; J: TRBJ2-1; size: once; D: .
CDR3: CASSQVVGGPSTDTQYF; DNA: TGTGCCAGCAGCCAAGTAGTTGGAGGACCGAGCACAGATACGCAGTATTTT; V: TRBV4-2; J: TRBJ2-3; size: .; D: .
CDR3: CASSVGSGADTEAFF; DNA: TGTGCCAGCAGCGTAGGGTCAGGGGCGGACACTGAAGCTTTCTTT; V: TRBV9; J: TRBJ1-1; size: .; D: .
CDR3: CASSLEGQGNEKLFF; DNA: TGTGCCAGCAGCTTAGAGGGACAGGGGAATGAAAAACTGTTTTTT; V: TRBV7-8; J: TRBJ1-4; size: .; D: TRBD1
CDR3: CASSLSFLGSDTQYF; DNA: TGTGCCAGCAGTTTGAGTTTTCTAGGATCCGATACGCAGTATTTT; V: TRBV27; J: TRBJ2-3; size: .; D: .
CDR3: CASSFGRANGELFF; DNA: TGTGCCAGCAGCTTCGGCAGGGCGAACGGGGAGCTGTTTTTT; V: TRBV7-9; J: TRBJ2-2; size: once; D: .